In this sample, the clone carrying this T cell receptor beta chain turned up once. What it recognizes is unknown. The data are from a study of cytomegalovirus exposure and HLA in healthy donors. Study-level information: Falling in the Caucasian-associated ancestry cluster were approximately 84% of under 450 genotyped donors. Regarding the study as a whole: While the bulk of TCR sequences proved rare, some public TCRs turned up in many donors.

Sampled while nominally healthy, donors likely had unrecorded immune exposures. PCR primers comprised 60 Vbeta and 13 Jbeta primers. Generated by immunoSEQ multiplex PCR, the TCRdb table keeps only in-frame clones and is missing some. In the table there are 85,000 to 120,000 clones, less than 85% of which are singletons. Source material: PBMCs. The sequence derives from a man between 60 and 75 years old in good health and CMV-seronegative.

As DNA, the CDR3 is TGTGCCAGCAGTGGTCGAGGACAGGGGCCGGGGGAGCAGTACTTC. It yields the protein CASSGRGQGPGEQYF. The chain combines TRBV6-5 with TRBJ2-7, with 9 positions matching TRBD1. The J segment lost 7 bases and the V segment lost 5 bases, leaving 12 bases of the junction unmatched. Germline values: CDR1 MNHEY, CDR2 SVGAGI. The CDR3 extends over 15 amino acids.